The 8 T cell receptor beta chains in this list originate from one sample, sequenced in a study of OX40 agonist ivuxolimab in advanced cancers. Produced via immunoSEQ multiplex PCR; TCRdb's table is partial and in-frame only. The table shows about 52,000 clones, with around 85% occurring only once. Sequencing was performed on CD4+ or CD8+ T cells sorted from blood, taken in a trial of the OX40 agonist ivuxolimab. The source is an adult with an advanced solid tumor such as melanoma, head and neck, liver or kidney cancer.

The chain's CDR3 is CASSQVDSYGYTF. CDR3 bases: TGCGCCAGCAGCCAAGTGGACAGCTATGGCTACACCTTC. The genes are TRBV4-1 and TRBJ1-2, with D possibly matching TRBD1 (6 bases). The germline gives CDR1 MGHRA, CDR2 YSYEKL. The V end was cut by 1 base, the J end by 4 bases, with 7 bases between. This CDR3 region has 13 residues.

The chain is built from TRBV7-2 and TRBJ2-5; 7 bases fit TRBD2. Germline CDR1 is SGHTA and CDR2 is FQGNSA. This CDR3 is 16 amino acids long. J was trimmed by 0 bases and V by 6 bases; bases with no gene match: 10. CDR3: CASSLGGRGYQETQYF. CDR3 DNA sequence: TGTGCCAGCAGTCTGGGCGGGCGGGGGTACCAAGAGACCCAGTACTTC.

The chain has TRBV7-9 and TRBJ2-1; 7 bases agree with TRBD1. Germline V gene data show CDR1 as SEHNR and CDR2 as FQNEAQ (reference sequence). V lost 1 base to trimming and J lost 7 bases; unmatched junction nucleotides: 4. The CDR3 runs to 14 residues. For the CDR3, the DNA is TGTGCCAGCAGCTTAGTGGACAGGAATAATGAGCAGTTCTTC. Amino acids: CASSLVDRNNEQFF.

This chain links TRBV10-1 with TRBJ1-2; D gene ambiguous. Germline lookup yields CDR1 WNHNN and CDR2 SYGVQD (reference sequence). Trimming left V 0 bases short and J 5 bases short, with 7 bases between. The CDR3 runs to 13 residues. CDR3 sequence: CASSESRNYGYTF. CDR3 bases: TGCGCCAGCAGTGAGTCCCGGAATTATGGCTACACCTTC.

V is TRBV6-1 and J is TRBJ2-1; the D gene could be TRBD1 or TRBD2 (6 bases each). Germline-derived CDR1 and CDR2 are MNHNS and SASEGT. V was pared by 0 bases and J by 2 bases, with 11 bases between. The CDR3 is made up of 16 amino acids. DNA of the CDR3: TGTGCCAGCAGTGAAGCCTTCGGGGGCCCCTACAATGAGCAGTTCTTC. Translated, it gives CASSEAFGGPYNEQFF.

Concerning this clone itself: Other DNA sequences in the sample encode the same CDR3. The J gene is TRBJ1-2, the V gene TRBV29-1, with 7 bases that match TRBD1. Trimming took 7 bases from V and 6 from J; bases not matched to a gene: 8. Germline CDR1 and CDR2: SQVTM and ANQGSEA. The CDR3 totals 12 residues. Written as DNA, the CDR3 is TGCAGCGCGGGTCAGGGGGGGAATGGCTACACCTTC. Amino acids: CSAGQGGNGYTF. Full variable domain (outside the CDR3, taken from reference TRBV29-1 and TRBJ1-2): SAVISQKPSRDICQRGTSLTIQCQVDSQVTMMFWYRQQPGQSLTLIATANQGSEATYESGFVIDKFPISRPNLTFSTLTVSNMSPEDSSIYLCSAGQGGNGYTFGSGTRLTVV.

The chain carries TRBV25-1 and TRBJ1-2; D is undetermined. V lost 3 bases to trimming and J lost 3 bases, with 17 bases between them. The length of the CDR3 is 16 residues. Germline V CDR1 and CDR2: MGHDK, SYGVNS. CDR3 sequence reads: CASSDPLTSGDYGYTF. CDR3 DNA sequence: TGTGCCAGCAGTGATCCTTTGACCTCGGGAGACTATGGCTACACCTTC.

This clone was found once. CDR3 coding DNA: TGTGCCAGCAGTGTGGAGAGGGAAAACACTGAAGCTTTCTTT. Translating it yields CASSVERENTEAFF. V gene TRBV6-4 combines with J gene TRBJ1-1; D unclear. V was shortened by 4 bases and J by 2 bases, with 11 bases between the two germline ends. The CDR3 contains 14 residues. CDR1 is MRHNA, CDR2 SNTAGT, per germline.